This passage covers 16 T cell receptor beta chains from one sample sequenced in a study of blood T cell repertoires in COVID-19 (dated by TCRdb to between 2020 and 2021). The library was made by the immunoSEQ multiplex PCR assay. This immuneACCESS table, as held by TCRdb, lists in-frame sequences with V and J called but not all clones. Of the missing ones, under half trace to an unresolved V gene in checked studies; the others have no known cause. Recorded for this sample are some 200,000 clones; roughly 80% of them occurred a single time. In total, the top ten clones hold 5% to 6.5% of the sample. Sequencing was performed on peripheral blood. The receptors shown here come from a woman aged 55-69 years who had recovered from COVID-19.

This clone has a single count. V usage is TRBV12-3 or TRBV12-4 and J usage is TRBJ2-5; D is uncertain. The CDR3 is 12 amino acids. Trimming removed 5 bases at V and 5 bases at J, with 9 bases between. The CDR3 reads CASSQSRETQYF. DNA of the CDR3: TGTGCCAGCAGTCAAAGCCGGGAGACCCAGTACTTC.

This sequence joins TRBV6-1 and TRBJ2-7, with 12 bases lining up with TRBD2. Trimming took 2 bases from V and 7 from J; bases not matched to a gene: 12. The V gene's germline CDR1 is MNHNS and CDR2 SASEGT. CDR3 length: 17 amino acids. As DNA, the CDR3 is TGTGCCAGCAGTGAAAGGCCTGCGGGACTAGCGGGCTGGGAGCAGTACTTC. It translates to CASSERPAGLAGWEQYF.

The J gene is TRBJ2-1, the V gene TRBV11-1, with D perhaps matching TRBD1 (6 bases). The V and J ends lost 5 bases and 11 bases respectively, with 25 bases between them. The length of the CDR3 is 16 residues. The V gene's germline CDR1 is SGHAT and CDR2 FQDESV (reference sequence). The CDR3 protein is CASSALQGSITMKQFF. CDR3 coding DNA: TGTGCCAGCAGCGCCCTACAGGGAAGTATTACAATGAAGCAGTTCTTC.

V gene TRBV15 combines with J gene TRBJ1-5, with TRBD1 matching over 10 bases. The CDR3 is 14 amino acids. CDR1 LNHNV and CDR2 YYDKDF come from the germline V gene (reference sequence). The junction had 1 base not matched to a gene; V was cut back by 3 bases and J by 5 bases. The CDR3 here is CATSRTGGYQPQHF. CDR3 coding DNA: TGTGCCACCAGCAGGACAGGGGGCTATCAGCCCCAGCATTTT.

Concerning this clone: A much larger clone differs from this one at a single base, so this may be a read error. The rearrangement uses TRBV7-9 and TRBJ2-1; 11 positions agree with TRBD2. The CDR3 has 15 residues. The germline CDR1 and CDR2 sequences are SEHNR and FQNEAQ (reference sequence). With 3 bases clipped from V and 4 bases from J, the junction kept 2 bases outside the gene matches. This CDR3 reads CASSFSGGAYNEQFF. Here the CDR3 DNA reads TGTGCCAGCAGCTTTAGCGGGGGGGCGTACAATGAGCAGTTCTTC.

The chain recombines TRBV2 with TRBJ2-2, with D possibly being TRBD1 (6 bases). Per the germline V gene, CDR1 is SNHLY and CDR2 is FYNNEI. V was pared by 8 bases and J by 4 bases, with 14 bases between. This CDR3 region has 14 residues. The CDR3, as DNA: TGTGCCAGCCGGGACATTTTGAGCACCGGGGAGCTGTTTTTT. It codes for CASRDILSTGELFF.

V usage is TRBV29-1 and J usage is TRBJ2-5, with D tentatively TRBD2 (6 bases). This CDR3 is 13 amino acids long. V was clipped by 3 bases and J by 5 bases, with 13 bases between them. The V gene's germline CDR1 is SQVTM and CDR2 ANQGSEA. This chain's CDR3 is CSVERGSRETQYF. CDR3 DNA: TGCAGCGTTGAGCGGGGCAGCAGGGAGACCCAGTACTTC.

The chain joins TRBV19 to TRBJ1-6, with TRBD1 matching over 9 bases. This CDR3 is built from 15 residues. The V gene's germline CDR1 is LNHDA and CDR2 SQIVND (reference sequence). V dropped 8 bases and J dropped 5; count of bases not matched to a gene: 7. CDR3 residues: CASSEGDRDNSPLHF. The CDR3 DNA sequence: TGTGCCAGTTCAGAGGGGGACAGGGATAATTCACCCCTCCACTTT.

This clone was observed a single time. CDR3 amino acids: CASTSWERNSPLHF. Written as DNA, the CDR3 is TGTGCCAGCACCTCCTGGGAGCGTAATTCACCCCTCCACTTT. The chain links TRBV5-4 to TRBJ1-6, with D uncertain. V was pared by 6 bases and J by 6 bases, with 13 bases between. Germline values: CDR1 SGHNT, CDR2 YYREEE (reference sequence). This CDR3 contains 14 residues.

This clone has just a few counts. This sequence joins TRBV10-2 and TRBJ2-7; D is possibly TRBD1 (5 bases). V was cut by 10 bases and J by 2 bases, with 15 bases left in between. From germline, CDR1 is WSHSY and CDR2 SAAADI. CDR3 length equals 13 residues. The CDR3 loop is CATGTQVPYEQYF. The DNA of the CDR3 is TGCGCCACCGGAACACAGGTTCCCTACGAGCAGTACTTC.

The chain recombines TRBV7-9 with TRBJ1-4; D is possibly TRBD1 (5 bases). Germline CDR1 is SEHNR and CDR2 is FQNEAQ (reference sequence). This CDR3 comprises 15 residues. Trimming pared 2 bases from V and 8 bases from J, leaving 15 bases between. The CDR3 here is CASSLRGGMEEKLFF. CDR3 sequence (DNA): TGTGCCAGCAGCTTAAGGGGCGGGATGGAAGAAAAACTGTTTTTT.

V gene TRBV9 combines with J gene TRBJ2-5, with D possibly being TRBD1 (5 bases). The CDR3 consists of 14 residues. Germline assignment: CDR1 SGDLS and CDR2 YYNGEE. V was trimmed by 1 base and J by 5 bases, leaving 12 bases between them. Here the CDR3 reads CASSVTGVGETQYF. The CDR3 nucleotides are TGTGCCAGCAGCGTAACAGGAGTAGGGGAGACCCAGTACTTC. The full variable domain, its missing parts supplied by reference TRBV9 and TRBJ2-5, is DSGVTQTPKHLITATGQRVTLRCSPRSGDLSVYWYQQSLDQGLQFLIQYYNGEERAKGNILERFSAQQFPDLHSELNLSSLELGDSALYFCASSVTGVGETQYFGPGTRLLVL.

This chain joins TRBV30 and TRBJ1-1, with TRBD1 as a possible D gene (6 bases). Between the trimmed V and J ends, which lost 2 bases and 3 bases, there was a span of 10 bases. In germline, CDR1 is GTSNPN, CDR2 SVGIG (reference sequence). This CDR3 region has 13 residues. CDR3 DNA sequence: TGTGCCTGGAGTCCGGACAGATACACTGAAGCTTTCTTT. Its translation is CAWSPDRYTEAFF. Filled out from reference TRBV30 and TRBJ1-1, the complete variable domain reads SQTIHQWPATLVQPVGSPLSLECTVEGTSNPNLYWYRQAAGRGLQLLFYSVGIGQISSEVPQNLSASRPQDRQFILSSKKLLLSDSGFYLCAWSPDRYTEAFFGQGTRLTVV.

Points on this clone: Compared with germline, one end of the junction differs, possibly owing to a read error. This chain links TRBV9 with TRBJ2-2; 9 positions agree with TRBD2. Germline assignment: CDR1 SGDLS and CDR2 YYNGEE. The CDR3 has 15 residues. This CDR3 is CASSVGLANPGELFF. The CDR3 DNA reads TGTGCCAGCAGCGTCGGACTAGCGAACCCCGGGGAGCTGTTTTTT.

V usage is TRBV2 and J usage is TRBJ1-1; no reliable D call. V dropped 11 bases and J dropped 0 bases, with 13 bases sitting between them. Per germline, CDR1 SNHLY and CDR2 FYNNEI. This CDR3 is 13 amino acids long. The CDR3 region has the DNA TGTGCCGGCGGGAGAGACATGAACACTGAAGCTTTCTTT. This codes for CAGGRDMNTEAFF.

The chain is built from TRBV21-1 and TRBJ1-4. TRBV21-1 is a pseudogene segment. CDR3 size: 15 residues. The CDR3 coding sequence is TGTGCCAGCAGCAAAGCCCGCAGAGAGGATGAAAAACTGTTTTTT. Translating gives CASSKARREDEKLFF.